Below, one T cell receptor beta chain is given with its context. Its antigen is currently unknown. PCR used 60 Vbeta primers and 13 Jbeta primers. Sequenced by immunoSEQ multiplex PCR; TCRdb stores in-frame clones only, minus some. The profile covers about 110,000 clones, with 76% appearing a single time and around an eighth taken by the ten largest. This entry is derived from a study of cytomegalovirus exposure and HLA in healthy donors. Whole-study findings and limits: Analyses of presence/absence relied on an assumption of roughly uniform sequencing depth across donors. When a later analysis was performed, an Asian-associated ancestry cluster reportedly had fewer N-insertions than the roughly 730-donor mean. Cytomegalovirus association was listed for under 200 TCR beta chains.

Trimming took 6 bases from V and 6 from J; bases not matched to a gene: 5. The length of the CDR3 is 13 residues. Germline V CDR1 and CDR2: MNHEY, SMNVEV (reference sequence). Material for sequencing was PBMCs. This TCR derives from a young man in good health and CMV-seropositive. The gene calls are TRBV27 and TRBJ2-1; 7 nucleotides align to TRBD2. This CDR3 is CASSPSGSNEQFF. CDR3 coding DNA: TGTGCCAGCAGCCCTAGCGGAAGCAATGAGCAGTTCTTC.